This is a list of T cell receptor beta chains from one sample in a study of blood T cell repertoires in COVID-19. Measured with immunoSEQ multiplex PCR; TCRdb has only the in-frame clones, and not every one. Of around 140,000 clones listed, 87% are singletons. The sequenced sample was peripheral blood. These TCRs come from a man aged 50 to 60 who had recovered from COVID-19. The CDR3 runs from the conserved cysteine through the conserved F or W. Each record gives: CDR3 protein, CDR3 DNA, V gene, clone size, J gene, D gene. D genes are given only for firm matches. Only some rows state a clone size, as once, few, many or a class for expanded clones.

CDR3aa: CASNLFGLNTEAFF; CDR3nt: TGTGCCAGCAATCTCTTCGGGTTGAACACTGAAGCTTTCTTT; v_gene: TRBV6-6; abundance: -; j_gene: TRBJ1-1; d_gene: -
CDR3aa: CASSLGFGEGGYTF; CDR3nt: TGTGCCAGCAGCTTAGGATTCGGGGAAGGTGGCTACACCTTC; v_gene: TRBV7-9; abundance: -; j_gene: TRBJ1-2; d_gene: -
CDR3aa: CASRSYNSPLHF; CDR3nt: TGTGCCAGCCGCTCCTATAATTCACCCCTCCACTTT; v_gene: TRBV9; abundance: -; j_gene: TRBJ1-6; d_gene: -
CDR3aa: CASSYSGRDGTDTQYF; CDR3nt: TGTGCCAGCAGTTACTCAGGCCGGGATGGCACAGATACGCAGTATTTT; v_gene: TRBV6-5; abundance: -; j_gene: TRBJ2-3; d_gene: -
CDR3aa: CASSLVLSGELFF; CDR3nt: TGCGCCAGCAGCTTGGTCCTGAGCGGGGAGCTGTTTTTT; v_gene: TRBV5-1; abundance: -; j_gene: TRBJ2-2; d_gene: -
CDR3aa: CASSGTTSGGRYNEQFF; CDR3nt: TGTGCCAGCAGCGGTACGACTAGCGGGGGCCGTTACAATGAGCAGTTCTTC; v_gene: TRBV7-2; abundance: once; j_gene: TRBJ2-1; d_gene: TRBD2
CDR3aa: CASSIVTGAGYTF; CDR3nt: TGTGCCAGTAGTATAGTTACAGGGGCCGGCTACACCTTC; v_gene: TRBV19; abundance: many; j_gene: TRBJ1-2; d_gene: TRBD1
CDR3aa: CASSIDLGSQETQYF; CDR3nt: TGTGCCAGTAGTATAGATCTAGGCAGTCAAGAGACCCAGTACTTC; v_gene: TRBV19; abundance: -; j_gene: TRBJ2-5; d_gene: -
CDR3aa: CASSRSTGSKPGYTF; CDR3nt: TGTGCCAGCAGCCGGTCGACAGGGTCTAAGCCTGGCTACACCTTC; v_gene: TRBV3-1/TRBV3-2; abundance: few; j_gene: TRBJ1-2; d_gene: TRBD1
CDR3aa: CASSGTSGGLQFF; CDR3nt: TGCGCCAGCAGCGGGACTAGCGGGGGGCTGCAGTTCTTC; v_gene: TRBV10-2; abundance: -; j_gene: TRBJ2-1; d_gene: TRBD2
CDR3aa: CATSSLRTDSPLHF; CDR3nt: TGTGCCACCAGCAGCCTCCGAACGGATTCACCCCTCCACTTT; v_gene: TRBV15; abundance: -; j_gene: TRBJ1-6; d_gene: -
CDR3aa: CASSELFFRATNYGYTF; CDR3nt: TGTGCCAGCAGTGAATTGTTCTTCAGGGCAACTAACTATGGCTACACCTTC; v_gene: TRBV25-1; abundance: -; j_gene: TRBJ1-2; d_gene: -
CDR3aa: CASSDRFSGNTIYF; CDR3nt: TGTGCCAGCAGTGACAGGTTCTCTGGAAACACCATATATTTT; v_gene: TRBV13; abundance: -; j_gene: TRBJ1-3; d_gene: -
CDR3aa: CASSLGGTVNEQYF; CDR3nt: TGTGCCAGCAGTTTAGGGGGGACAGTAAACGAGCAGTACTTC; v_gene: TRBV27; abundance: -; j_gene: TRBJ2-7; d_gene: -
CDR3aa: CASSYSERGNTGELFF; CDR3nt: TGTGCCAGCAGTTACTCGGAGCGGGGGAACACCGGGGAGCTGTTTTTT; v_gene: TRBV6-5; abundance: -; j_gene: TRBJ2-2; d_gene: TRBD2
CDR3aa: CSVHRGRETEAFF; CDR3nt: TGCAGCGTTCACAGGGGGCGGGAGACTGAAGCTTTCTTT; v_gene: TRBV29-1; abundance: -; j_gene: TRBJ1-1; d_gene: TRBD1
CDR3aa: CASSRRGTGDGYTF; CDR3nt: TGCGCCAGCAGCCGAAGAGGGACAGGGGATGGCTACACCTTC; v_gene: TRBV4-3; abundance: few; j_gene: TRBJ1-2; d_gene: TRBD1
CDR3aa: CASSPGKNTGELFF; CDR3nt: TGTGCCAGCAGCCCCGGGAAAAACACCGGGGAGCTGTTTTTT; v_gene: TRBV7-2; abundance: -; j_gene: TRBJ2-2; d_gene: -
CDR3aa: CASSLLDRGYGYTF; CDR3nt: TGTGCCAGCAGCTTACTGGACAGGGGGTATGGCTACACCTTC; v_gene: TRBV7-9; abundance: once; j_gene: TRBJ1-2; d_gene: TRBD1
CDR3aa: CASSLGQSSYNEQFF; CDR3nt: TGTGCCAGCAGTCTGGGACAGAGCTCCTACAATGAGCAGTTCTTC; v_gene: TRBV6-2/TRBV6-3; abundance: -; j_gene: TRBJ2-1; d_gene: TRBD1
CDR3aa: CASSLASGGNQPQHF; CDR3nt: TGTGCCAGCAGTTTAGCCTCGGGAGGCAATCAGCCCCAGCATTTT; v_gene: TRBV27; abundance: -; j_gene: TRBJ1-5; d_gene: -
CDR3aa: CASSRGAGGSTDTQYF; CDR3nt: TGCGCCAGCAGCCGAGGCGCAGGGGGTAGCACAGATACGCAGTATTTT; v_gene: TRBV4-1; abundance: -; j_gene: TRBJ2-3; d_gene: TRBD1
CDR3aa: CASGLSSGGAEQYF; CDR3nt: TGTGCCAGCGGACTCTCTAGCGGGGGGGCCGAGCAGTACTTC; v_gene: TRBV27; abundance: -; j_gene: TRBJ2-7; d_gene: TRBD2
CDR3aa: CASSEQSGEINSPLHF; CDR3nt: TGTGCCAGCAGTGAACAGTCTGGTGAAATTAATTCACCCCTCCACTTT; v_gene: TRBV6-4; abundance: -; j_gene: TRBJ1-6; d_gene: -
CDR3aa: CASGLVVGRGYQPQHF; CDR3nt: TGTGCTAGTGGTTTGGTAGTGGGCAGGGGGTATCAGCCCCAGCATTTT; v_gene: TRBV12-5; abundance: -; j_gene: TRBJ1-5; d_gene: TRBD1
CDR3aa: CASSLDGANYGYTF; CDR3nt: TGTGCCAGCAGCTTAGATGGAGCTAACTATGGCTACACCTTC; v_gene: TRBV7-9; abundance: -; j_gene: TRBJ1-2; d_gene: -
CDR3aa: CATSRDPWASGPTYNEQFF; CDR3nt: TGTGCCACCAGCAGAGATCCTTGGGCTAGCGGGCCTACCTACAATGAGCAGTTCTTC; v_gene: TRBV15; abundance: -; j_gene: TRBJ2-1; d_gene: TRBD2
CDR3aa: CASSLVSGPAQETQYF; CDR3nt: TGTGCCAGCAGCTTGGTTTCAGGGCCCGCACAAGAGACCCAGTACTTC; v_gene: TRBV5-8; abundance: -; j_gene: TRBJ2-5; d_gene: -
CDR3aa: CASSGGPEQFF; CDR3nt: TGTGCCAGCAGCGGGGGGCCTGAGCAGTTCTTC; v_gene: TRBV19; abundance: -; j_gene: TRBJ2-1; d_gene: TRBD2
CDR3aa: CASGLDRTDTQYF; CDR3nt: TGTGCTAGTGGTTTGGACAGGACAGATACGCAGTATTTT; v_gene: TRBV12-5; abundance: -; j_gene: TRBJ2-3; d_gene: -
CDR3aa: CASSFVGDRLSYNEQFF; CDR3nt: TGTGCCAGCAGCTTTGTCGGCGACAGGCTCTCCTACAATGAGCAGTTCTTC; v_gene: TRBV7-9; abundance: -; j_gene: TRBJ2-1; d_gene: -
CDR3aa: CASSRQGAYEQYF; CDR3nt: TGCGCCAGCAGCCGACAGGGCGCCTACGAGCAGTACTTC; v_gene: TRBV10-1; abundance: -; j_gene: TRBJ2-7; d_gene: TRBD1
CDR3aa: CASSSSFNRGTHNEQFF; CDR3nt: TGTGCCAGCAGCTCGTCATTTAACAGGGGGACCCACAATGAGCAGTTCTTC; v_gene: TRBV5-8; abundance: -; j_gene: TRBJ2-1; d_gene: TRBD1
CDR3aa: CASSEGETGCSYEQYF; CDR3nt: TGCGCCAGCAGCGAAGGAGAGACAGGCTGCTCCTACGAGCAGTACTTC; v_gene: TRBV10-1; abundance: -; j_gene: TRBJ2-7; d_gene: -
CDR3aa: CASSLALVGRETQYF; CDR3nt: TGTGCCAGCAGCTTAGCGCTAGTTGGGAGGGAGACCCAGTACTTC; v_gene: TRBV7-2; abundance: -; j_gene: TRBJ2-5; d_gene: -
CDR3aa: CATSSGRGRGYEKLFF; CDR3nt: TGTGCCACCAGCAGTGGCAGGGGCCGGGGATATGAAAAACTGTTTTTT; v_gene: TRBV15; abundance: -; j_gene: TRBJ1-4; d_gene: -
CDR3aa: CASRKMARGIVNSPLHF; CDR3nt: TGTGCCAGCAGAAAAATGGCCAGGGGGATCGTTAATTCACCCCTCCACTTT; v_gene: TRBV3-1/TRBV3-2; abundance: -; j_gene: TRBJ1-6; d_gene: TRBD1
CDR3aa: CASSLLTGTEAFF; CDR3nt: TGTGCCAGCAGCTTATTAACAGGAACTGAAGCTTTCTTT; v_gene: TRBV11-3; abundance: -; j_gene: TRBJ1-1; d_gene: -
CDR3aa: CSVDQTGSEEQFF; CDR3nt: TGCAGCGTTGATCAAACAGGGTCAGAAGAGCAGTTCTTC; v_gene: TRBV29-1; abundance: -; j_gene: TRBJ2-1; d_gene: -
CDR3aa: CASAGVGGRSTDTQYF; CDR3nt: TGTGCCAGCGCCGGGGTCGGGGGGCGATCCACAGATACGCAGTATTTT; v_gene: TRBV7-9; abundance: -; j_gene: TRBJ2-3; d_gene: -
CDR3aa: CASDGRGTDTQYF; CDR3nt: TGTGCCAGCGACGGAAGGGGAACAGATACGCAGTATTTT; v_gene: TRBV21-1; abundance: -; j_gene: TRBJ2-3; d_gene: -
CDR3aa: CASGWGFTEAFF; CDR3nt: TGTGCCAGCGGTTGGGGCTTCACTGAAGCTTTCTTT; v_gene: TRBV7-2; abundance: -; j_gene: TRBJ1-1; d_gene: -
CDR3aa: CASSLGQGSNQPQHF; CDR3nt: TGCGCCAGCAGCTTGGGCCAGGGTAGCAATCAGCCCCAGCATTTT; v_gene: TRBV5-1; abundance: -; j_gene: TRBJ1-5; d_gene: -
CDR3aa: CASSLEDGAIAALHF; CDR3nt: TGCGCCAGCAGCTTGGAAGATGGAGCTATTGCTGCACTCCACTTT; v_gene: TRBV5-1; abundance: -; j_gene: TRBJ1-6; d_gene: -
CDR3aa: CSAAREGNEKLFF; CDR3nt: TGCAGCGCCGCCAGGGAGGGCAATGAAAAACTGTTTTTT; v_gene: TRBV29-1; abundance: -; j_gene: TRBJ1-4; d_gene: -
CDR3aa: CASSPKRTANYGYTF; CDR3nt: TGTGCCAGCAGTCCCAAACGGACAGCAAACTATGGCTACACCTTC; v_gene: TRBV28; abundance: -; j_gene: TRBJ1-2; d_gene: -
CDR3aa: CSVEGTSGDTDTQYF; CDR3nt: TGCAGCGTTGAGGGTACTAGCGGGGATACAGATACGCAGTATTTT; v_gene: TRBV29-1; abundance: -; j_gene: TRBJ2-3; d_gene: TRBD2
CDR3aa: CASSLGGGELKTQYF; CDR3nt: TGTGCCAGCAGCTTAGGCGGGGGGGAATTAAAGACCCAGTACTTC; v_gene: TRBV7-2; abundance: -; j_gene: TRBJ2-5; d_gene: TRBD2
CDR3aa: CASSVTGKAYEQYF; CDR3nt: TGTGCCAGCAGCGTCACAGGGAAGGCCTACGAGCAGTACTTC; v_gene: TRBV9; abundance: once; j_gene: TRBJ2-7; d_gene: -
CDR3aa: CASSPTNGQPQHF; CDR3nt: TGCGCCAGCAGCCCGACTAATGGTCAGCCCCAGCATTTT; v_gene: TRBV4-3; abundance: once; j_gene: TRBJ1-5; d_gene: -
CDR3aa: CASSTLYEQYF; CDR3nt: TGTGCCAGCAGTACCCTATACGAGCAGTACTTC; v_gene: TRBV6-2/TRBV6-3; abundance: -; j_gene: TRBJ2-7; d_gene: -
CDR3aa: CSVEARGTGVNTEAFF; CDR3nt: TGCAGCGTTGAGGCCCGCGGGACAGGGGTGAACACTGAAGCTTTCTTT; v_gene: TRBV29-1; abundance: -; j_gene: TRBJ1-1; d_gene: TRBD1
CDR3aa: CASSRGQGTEETQYF; CDR3nt: TGTGCCAGCAGCCGGGGACAGGGAACCGAAGAGACCCAGTACTTC; v_gene: TRBV11-3; abundance: -; j_gene: TRBJ2-5; d_gene: TRBD1
CDR3aa: CASSELKGYGYEQYF; CDR3nt: TGTGCCAGCAGTGAATTAAAGGGGTACGGCTACGAGCAGTACTTC; v_gene: TRBV2; abundance: -; j_gene: TRBJ2-7; d_gene: -
CDR3aa: CASSGGGTDTQYF; CDR3nt: TGTGCCAGCAGTGGGGGCGGCACAGATACGCAGTATTTT; v_gene: TRBV28; abundance: -; j_gene: TRBJ2-3; d_gene: -